The clone carrying this TCR beta chain was seen only a few times. Its antigen remains unidentified. This entry comes from a study of T cell repertoires in cytomegalovirus infection. General observations from the study: Ex vivo, HLA-C-restricted CMV-specific TCR beta clonotypes prevailed over the rest of the response.

MiXCR, applied by TCRdb to the reads, yields one record per CDR3 protein. Of about 490,000 distinct CDR3 sequences detected, about 30% appear once; the ten largest clones hold under 15%. Germline CDR1 MNHNS, CDR2 SASEGT. CDR3 length: 13 residues. Unmatched junction bases numbered 4, after V lost 4 bases and J lost 5 bases. This clonotype originated in a human donor in good health (CMV status not recorded). Some clones in this sample may be carry-over from other donors' samples. V usage is TRBV6-1 and J usage is TRBJ2-7, with 8 bases fitting TRBD2. Sequencing was performed on PBMCs. The DNA of the CDR3 is TGTGCCAGCAGTGCCGGGGGGGTCCACGAGCAGTACTTC. It is translated as CASSAGGVHEQYF.